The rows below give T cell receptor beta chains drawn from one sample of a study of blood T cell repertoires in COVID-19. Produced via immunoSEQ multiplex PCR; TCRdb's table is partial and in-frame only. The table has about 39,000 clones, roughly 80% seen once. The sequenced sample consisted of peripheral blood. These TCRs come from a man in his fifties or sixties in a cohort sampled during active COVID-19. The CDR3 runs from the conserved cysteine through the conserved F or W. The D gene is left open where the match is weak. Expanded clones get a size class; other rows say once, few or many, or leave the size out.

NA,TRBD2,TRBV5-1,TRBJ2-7,CASSSGTSGSPQYF,TGCGCCAGCAGCTCGGGGACTAGCGGGAGCCCGCAGTACTTC
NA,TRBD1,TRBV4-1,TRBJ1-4,CASSPGQGVRNEKLFF,TGCGCCAGCAGCCCCGGACAGGGGGTGCGTAATGAAAAACTGTTTTTT
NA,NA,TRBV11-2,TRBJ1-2,CASSPGHLDGYTF,TGTGCCAGCAGCCCTGGCCACCTCGATGGCTACACCTTC
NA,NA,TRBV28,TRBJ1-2,CASTRAGYGYTF,TGTGCCAGCACCAGGGCGGGGTATGGCTACACCTTC
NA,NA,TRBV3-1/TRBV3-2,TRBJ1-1,CASSQASRLTGMGGPEAFF,TGTGCCAGCAGCCAAGCCTCAAGGCTTACAGGGATGGGTGGCCCTGAAGCTTTCTTT
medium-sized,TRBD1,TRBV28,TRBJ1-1,CASSRPLGQAQEAFF,TGTGCCAGCAGTCGGCCATTAGGACAGGCCCAGGAAGCTTTCTTT
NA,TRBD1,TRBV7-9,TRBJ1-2,CASSLGGTALFYGYTF,TGTGCCAGCAGCCTAGGGGGGACAGCCCTCTTCTATGGCTACACCTTC
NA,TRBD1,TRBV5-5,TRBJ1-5,CASSLTRGRQPQHF,TGTGCCAGCAGCTTGACCAGGGGGCGACAGCCCCAGCATTTT
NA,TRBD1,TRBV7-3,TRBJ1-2,CASSLQGVGGYTF,TGTGCCAGCAGCTTACAGGGGGTGGGTGGCTACACCTTC
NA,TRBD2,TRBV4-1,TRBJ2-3,CASSRSGADTQYF,TGCGCCAGCAGTCGTAGCGGGGCAGATACGCAGTATTTT
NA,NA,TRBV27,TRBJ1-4,CASSTDRSPEKLFF,TGTGCCAGCAGTACGGACAGATCCCCTGAAAAACTGTTTTTT
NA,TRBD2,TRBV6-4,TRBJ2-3,CASSETGNSGGNTQYF,TGTGCCAGCAGTGAAACGGGGAACAGCGGGGGGAATACGCAGTATTTT
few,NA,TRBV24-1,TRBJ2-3,CATSPDKHTDTQYF,TGTGCCACCAGTCCTGACAAGCACACAGATACGCAGTATTTT
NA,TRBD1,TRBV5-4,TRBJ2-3,CANSSWTGRSDTQYF,TGTGCCAACAGCTCGTGGACAGGGAGATCAGATACGCAGTATTTT
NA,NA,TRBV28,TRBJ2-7,CASSLSGPYEQYF,TGTGCCAGCAGTTTATCGGGTCCCTACGAGCAGTACTTC
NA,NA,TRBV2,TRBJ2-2,CASSTRTAGELFF,TGTGCCAGCAGTACCAGGACAGCCGGGGAGCTGTTTTTT
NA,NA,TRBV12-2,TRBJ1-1,CASRYNRGKAEAFF,TGTGCAAGTCGCTACAACAGGGGGAAGGCTGAAGCTTTCTTT
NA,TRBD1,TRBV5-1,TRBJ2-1,CASSFFHPGQLYNEQFF,TGCGCCAGCAGCTTTTTCCACCCGGGACAGCTGTACAATGAGCAGTTCTTC
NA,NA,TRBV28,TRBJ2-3,CASSLSPRDTQYF,TGTGCCAGCAGTTTATCCCCCAGAGATACGCAGTATTTT
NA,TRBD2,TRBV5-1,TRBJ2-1,CASSLWGVSGGYNEQFF,TGCGCCAGCAGCTTATGGGGAGTTAGCGGGGGCTACAATGAGCAGTTCTTC
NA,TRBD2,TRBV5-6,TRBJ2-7,CASSLRVSRLATYEQYF,TGTGCCAGCAGCTTGAGGGTCTCACGACTAGCCACCTACGAGCAGTACTTC
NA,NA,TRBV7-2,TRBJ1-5,CASSPMGRGGHQPQHF,TGTGCCAGCAGCCCTATGGGCCGGGGAGGTCATCAGCCCCAGCATTTT
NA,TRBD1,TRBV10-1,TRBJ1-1,CASSESGTGEGSTEAFF,TGCGCCAGCAGTGAGTCGGGGACAGGGGAAGGGAGCACTGAAGCTTTCTTT
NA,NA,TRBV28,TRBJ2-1,CASRSGLHNEQFF,TGTGCCAGCAGGAGCGGACTACACAATGAGCAGTTCTTC
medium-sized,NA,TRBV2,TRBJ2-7,CASRPQGTPYEQYF,TGTGCCAGCAGGCCCCAGGGGACCCCCTACGAGCAGTACTTC
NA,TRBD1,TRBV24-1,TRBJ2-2,CATSKRPGQINTGELFF,TGTGCCACCAGCAAACGACCGGGACAGATAAACACCGGGGAGCTGTTTTTT
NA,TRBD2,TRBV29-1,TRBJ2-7,CSATSGRFRYF,TGCAGCGCGACTAGCGGGAGGTTTCGGTACTTC
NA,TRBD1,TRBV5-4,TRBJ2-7,CASSLTGTEQYF,TGTGCCAGCAGCCTGACAGGGACCGAGCAGTACTTC
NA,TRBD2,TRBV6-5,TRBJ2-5,CASRLLAGLETQYF,TGTGCCAGCAGATTACTAGCGGGTTTGGAGACCCAGTACTTC
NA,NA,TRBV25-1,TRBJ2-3,CASSEGGTADTQYF,TGTGCCAGCAGTGAGGGCGGGACCGCAGATACGCAGTATTTT
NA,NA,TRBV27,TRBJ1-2,CASSLLPGEGPYGYTF,TGTGCCAGCAGTTTACTTCCCGGGGAGGGACCCTATGGCTACACCTTC
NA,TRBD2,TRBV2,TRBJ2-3,CASSDHQQAGGITDTQYF,TGTGCCAGCAGCGACCACCAGCAAGCGGGGGGGATCACAGATACGCAGTATTTT
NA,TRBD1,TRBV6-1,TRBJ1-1,CASTPTGLNTEAFF,TGTGCCAGCACCCCGACAGGGTTGAACACTGAAGCTTTCTTT
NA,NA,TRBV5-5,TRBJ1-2,CASSLVFGMGLRFYGYTF,TGTGCCAGCAGCTTGGTGTTTGGCATGGGACTACGGTTCTATGGCTACACCTTC
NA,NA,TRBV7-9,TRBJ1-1,CASSFIRRNTEAFF,TGTGCCAGCAGCTTTATCCGCAGGAACACTGAAGCTTTCTTT
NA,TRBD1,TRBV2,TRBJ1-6,CAITRGGQGRIVSPLHF,TGTGCCATCACACGGGGAGGACAGGGAAGGATCGTTTCACCCCTCCACTTT
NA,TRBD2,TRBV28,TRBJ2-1,CASSLPSGISYNEQFF,TGTGCCAGCAGTTTACCCAGCGGGATATCCTACAATGAGCAGTTCTTC
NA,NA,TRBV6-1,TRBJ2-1,CASSEDSSLAGEQFF,TGTGCCAGCAGTGAAGATTCGAGTTTGGCAGGTGAGCAGTTCTTC
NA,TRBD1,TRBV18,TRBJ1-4,CASSPRGTATNEKLFF,TGTGCCAGCTCACCACGCGGGACAGCAACTAATGAAAAACTGTTTTTT
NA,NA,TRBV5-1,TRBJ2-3,CASSLVGRGTDTQYF,TGCGCCAGCAGCTTGGTGGGCAGGGGTACAGATACGCAGTATTTT
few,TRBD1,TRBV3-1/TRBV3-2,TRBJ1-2,CASSQEYRGRDGYTF,TGTGCCAGCAGCCAAGAATACAGGGGGCGGGATGGCTACACCTTC
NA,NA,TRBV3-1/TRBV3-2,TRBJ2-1,CASSQDGRSEQFF,TGTGCCAGCAGCCAAGACGGTCGGAGCGAGCAGTTCTTC
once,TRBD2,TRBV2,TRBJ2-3,CASSVDGTSGGFTDTQYF,TGTGCCAGCAGTGTAGATGGGACTAGCGGGGGGTTCACAGATACGCAGTATTTT
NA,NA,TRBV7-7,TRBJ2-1,CASSLDFNEQFF,TGTGCCAGCAGCCTGGACTTTAATGAGCAGTTCTTC
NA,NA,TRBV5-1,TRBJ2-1,CASSLAAGTSYNEQFF,TGCGCCAGCAGCTTGGCGGCCGGGACTTCCTACAATGAGCAGTTCTTC
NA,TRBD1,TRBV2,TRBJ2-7,CASSVGQAGEQYF,TGTGCCAGCAGCGTGGGACAGGCCGGCGAGCAGTACTTC